The entry below gives a single T cell receptor beta chain sequence along with its context. These data belong to a study of blood T cell repertoires in COVID-19. In the study overall: Sources were T cells, B-cell-depleted T cells, or PBMCs; the material itself was cDNA or gDNA.

Original data processing: Reference gene primers were amplified, and this amplification served to estimate nucleated cell counts. Produced via immunoSEQ multiplex PCR; TCRdb's table is partial and in-frame only. For V, J and clone size, that table is used; D and trimming come from the DNA. This table holds under 300,000 clones, just over 85% found once. This CDR3 has 13 amino acids. V dropped 6 bases and J dropped 9; count of bases not matched to a gene: 10. Germline V gene data show CDR1 as MNHEY and CDR2 as SVGAGI. The sequencing input was peripheral blood. The chain couples TRBV6-5 to TRBJ2-5, with 7 bases aligning to TRBD2. This receptor was identified in a man younger than 45 who had recovered from COVID-19. This CDR3 reads CASRGGTGRAQYF. The CDR3 DNA reads as TGTGCCAGCAGGGGAGGGACGGGAAGGGCCCAGTACTTC.